Each of the 20 T cell receptor beta chains below was sequenced from the same sample in a study of neurological immune-mediated disorders. TCRdb re-analysed the 5' RACE reads in MiXCR, keeping a single row per CDR3 protein. The sample lists roughly 66,000 distinct CDR3 sequences; around 5% were seen once. The sequenced sample was PBMCs. The receptors here all came from a woman aged 70-85 years with multiple sclerosis.

This clonotype was detected only a few times. This sequence joins TRBV7-3 and TRBJ2-5, with D uncertain. Germline values: CDR1 SGHTA, CDR2 FQGTGA. The CDR3 contains 16 residues. The V and J ends lost 5 bases and 5 bases respectively, with 21 bases between them. CDR3 in amino acids: CASSPAAKSSSETQYF. The CDR3 region has the DNA TGTGCCAGCAGCCCGGCCGCCAAGTCAAGTTCGGAGACCCAGTACTTC.

In this sample, this clonotype turned up many times. The chain links TRBV9 to TRBJ2-4; 7 bases match TRBD2. CDR3 length: 18 amino acids. V shed 4 bases, J shed 3 bases, and the junction held 16 bases outside the gene matches. Germline values: CDR1 SGDLS, CDR2 YYNGEE. CDR3 loop: CASSPTGSAGAGKNIQYF. CDR3 coding DNA: TGTGCCAGCAGCCCAACTGGGTCGGCGGGAGCGGGCAAAAACATTCAGTACTTC.

The rearrangement joins TRBV20-1 to TRBJ1-1; perhaps TRBD1 as D (5 bases). Germline CDR1 DFQATT, CDR2 SNEGSKA (reference sequence). The CDR3 sequence is 14 residues long. With 0 bases removed from V and 5 bases from J, the gap between germline ends came to 13 bases. The CDR3 reads CSARDLRGGTEAFF. The CDR3 bases are TGCAGTGCTAGAGATCTAAGGGGAGGGACTGAAGCTTTCTTT.

The rearrangement uses TRBV7-3 and TRBJ2-2; 8 bases match TRBD2. The germline V gene encodes CDR1 SGHTA and CDR2 FQGTGA. This CDR3 is 18 amino acids long. Germline trimming cut 5 bases from V and 5 bases from J; bases unmatched to any gene: 16. CDR3 loop: CASSLQSLAGLKTGELFF. CDR3 DNA sequence: TGTGCCAGCAGCCTCCAGAGCCTAGCGGGTTTAAAAACCGGGGAGCTGTTTTTT.

This clonotype was seen at least ten times. V is TRBV3-1 and J is TRBJ2-1; 14 nucleotides align to TRBD2. The ends lost 6 bases at V and 8 bases at J; junction bases unmatched: 3. Germline values: CDR1 LGHDT, CDR2 YNNKEL (reference sequence). This CDR3 contains 14 residues. The CDR3, as DNA: TGTGCCAGCAGGGGGACTAGCGGGAGCTATGAGCAGTTCTTC. It is translated as CASRGTSGSYEQFF.

The sample holds a few counts of this clonotype. The chain has TRBV5-5 and TRBJ1-2; 9 nucleotides line up with TRBD1. Germline V gene data show CDR1 as SGHKS and CDR2 as YYEKEE (reference sequence). The CDR3 spans 12 residues. J was trimmed by 5 bases and V by 5 bases; bases with no gene match: 1. The chain's CDR3 is CASRDRGYGYTF. The CDR3 DNA is TGTGCCAGCAGAGACAGGGGGTATGGCTACACCTTC.

This clonotype was picked up many times. The CDR3 region has the DNA TGTGCCAGCAGTCCGGGTGGGTACACTGAAGCTTTCTTT. This translates into CASSPGGYTEAFF. This chain connects TRBV2 to TRBJ1-1; D is unclear. The CDR3 length is 13 residues. V dropped 5 bases and J dropped 3 bases, with 10 bases sitting between them. Germline V gene lookup returns CDR1 SNHLY and CDR2 FYNNEI. Using reference TRBV2 and TRBJ1-1 for the parts outside the CDR3, the full variable domain is EPEVTQTPSHQVTQMGQEVILRCVPISNHLYFYWYRQILGQKVEFLVSFYNNEISEKSEIFDDQFSVERPDGSNFTLKIRSTKLEDSAMYFCASSPGGYTEAFFGQGTRLTVV.

Only a few counts were recorded for this clonotype. V and J are TRBV6-2 or TRBV6-3 and TRBJ1-1; D is unclear. CDR3 length: 11 amino acids. V was pared by 7 bases and J by 3 bases, with 6 bases between. CDR1 and CDR2 (germline): MNHEY, SVGEGT. Here the CDR3 reads CASTLYTEAFF. The CDR3 DNA reads TGTGCCAGCACCCTGTACACTGAAGCTTTCTTT.

The rearrangement links TRBV12-3 or TRBV12-4 to TRBJ2-1; 7 nucleotides line up with TRBD2. V dropped 2 bases and J dropped 13; count of bases not matched to a gene: 11. The CDR3 loop spans 14 amino acids. The CDR3 loop reads CASSLIGREAPQFF. CDR3 sequence (DNA): TGTGCCAGCAGTTTAATCGGACGGGAGGCCCCACAGTTCTTC.

The table lists this clonotype with a count of one. The CDR3 DNA is TGTGCCACTTCCTGGGAAACGCTACCGACAGATACGCAGTATTTT. It is translated as CATSWETLPTDTQYF. The genes are TRBV19 and TRBJ2-3; D call uncertain. The CDR3 extends over 15 amino acids. Trimming stripped 10 bases from V and 3 bases from J, with 20 bases between. The germline gives CDR1 LNHDA, CDR2 SQIVND (reference sequence).

Ten or more counts support this clonotype. The chain has TRBV12-3 or TRBV12-4 and TRBJ2-1; D ambiguous. V lost 6 bases to trimming and J lost 5 bases, with 2 bases between them. CDR3 size: 10 residues. The CDR3 reads CASSNNEQFF. CDR3 nucleotides: TGTGCCAGCAGCAACAATGAGCAGTTCTTC.

The V call is TRBV7-6, the J call TRBJ1-2; TRBD1 aligns across 9 bases. Germline values: CDR1 SGHVS, CDR2 FNYEAQ. Trimming took 5 bases from V and 3 from J; bases not matched to a gene: 13. The CDR3 has 17 residues. Here the CDR3 DNA reads TGTGCCAGCAGCCCGAGGGCGGGGACAGGGAGAGACTATGGCTACACCTTC. Encoded protein: CASSPRAGTGRDYGYTF. Variable domain in full (rest from reference TRBV7-6 and TRBJ1-2): GAGVSQSPRYKVTKRGQDVALRCDPISGHVSLYWYRQALGQGPEFLTYFNYEAQQDKSGLPNDRFSAERPEGSISTLTIQRTEQRDSAMYRCASSPRAGTGRDYGYTFGSGTRLTVV.

This clonotype was counted many times. This chain uses TRBV12-3 or TRBV12-4 with TRBJ2-1; TRBD1 matches 8 bases. The CDR3 spans 15 residues. The J segment lost 4 bases and the V segment lost 5 bases, leaving 7 bases of the junction unmatched. The CDR3 nucleotides read TGTGCCAGCAGTCAAAGACAGGGGCCGTACAATGAGCAGTTCTTC. This gives the protein CASSQRQGPYNEQFF.

In this sample, this clonotype turned up many times. The chain joins TRBV5-1 to TRBJ2-5, with 9 bases aligning to TRBD1. The CDR3 runs to 15 residues. CDR1 is SGHRS and CDR2 is YFSETQ in the germline V gene. Trimming removed 0 bases from V and 3 bases from J; junction bases left unmatched: 3. The CDR3: CASSLGQGVEETQYF. DNA of the CDR3: TGCGCCAGCAGCTTGGGACAGGGGGTTGAAGAGACCCAGTACTTC.

This clonotype was counted many times. The chain employs TRBV12-3 or TRBV12-4 and TRBJ1-2, with 9 nucleotides matching TRBD1. With V trimmed by 6 bases and J by 1 base, 6 bases remained unmatched. This CDR3 has 15 residues. CDR3: CASSLGTGLNYGYTF. The CDR3 bases are TGTGCCAGCAGCCTTGGGACAGGGCTTAACTATGGCTACACCTTC.

This clonotype was seen more than once but under ten times. The chain carries TRBV4-3 and TRBJ2-1; TRBD2 aligns across 10 bases. CDR1 is LGHNA, CDR2 YSLEER, per germline. V lost 0 bases and J lost 7; bases outside the gene matches: 6. CDR3 length: 16 residues. The DNA for the CDR3 is TGCGCCAGCAGCCAAGACCACCAGCGGGAGGGTAATGAGCAGTTCTTC. Residues: CASSQDHQREGNEQFF.

Remarks on this clonotype: Since a much larger clone is just one base distant, this may be a read error. V and J are TRBV10-3 and TRBJ1-1, with 10 nucleotides matching TRBD1. CDR1 ENHRY and CDR2 SYGVKD come from the germline V gene. The CDR3 covers 15 residues. CDR3 DNA sequence: TGTGTCATCAGTGAGGCGGGACAGGGGATCACTGAAGCTTTCTTT. Residues: CVISEAGQGITEAFF.

This clonotype was counted many times. The chain has TRBV20-1 and TRBJ1-4; D is unresolved. V shed 0 bases and J shed 8 bases, with 7 bases lying between them. The CDR3 covers 12 residues. Germline assignment: CDR1 DFQATT and CDR2 SNEGSKA (reference sequence). The CDR3 loop is CSARDSGEKLFF. DNA of the CDR3: TGCAGTGCTAGAGATTCGGGGGAAAAACTGTTTTTT.

This rearrangement joins TRBV6-5 to TRBJ2-2; 10 bases line up with TRBD2. V shed 2 bases, J shed 5 bases, and the junction held 11 bases outside the gene matches. The CDR3 runs to 18 residues. Germline values: CDR1 MNHEY, CDR2 SVGAGI. For the CDR3, the DNA is TGTGCCAGCAGTTACGCTGCTAGCGGGAGTGCAAGGACCGGGGAGCTGTTTTTT. This sequence encodes CASSYAASGSARTGELFF.

This clonotype was seen many times. The V and J genes are TRBV7-2 and TRBJ1-1; TRBD1 might be the D (5 bases). The CDR3 extends over 16 amino acids. Looked up from germline, CDR1 is SGHTA and CDR2 is FQGNSA. V lost 5 bases to trimming and J lost 3 bases, with 19 bases between them. The CDR3 loop is CASSRVGAGGDTEAFF. The CDR3 DNA sequence: TGTGCCAGCAGCCGCGTGGGTGCTGGGGGAGACACTGAAGCTTTCTTT.